The rows below give T cell receptor beta chains drawn from one sample of a study of Ad26.COV2.S vaccination and SARS-CoV-2 variants. Data came from immunoSEQ multiplex PCR; TCRdb stores just in-frame clones and leaves some out. The table has some 340,000 clones, around four fifths seen once. Sequenced material: peripheral blood, taken in a trial of Ad26.COV2.S vaccine versus placebo. The receptors were sampled from a person aged 18-65 years who received the Ad26.COV2.S COVID-19 vaccine or a placebo. Both conserved end residues are part of each CDR3. A D gene is named only where the DNA matches it firmly. Part of the rows lack a size; the others show once, few, many or a class for expanded clones.

>TRBJ2-2|few|TRBV5-6|NA
TGTGCCAGCAGCTTCCCAGGGGACACCGGGGAGCTGTTTTTT
CASSFPGDTGELFF
>TRBJ1-4|NA|TRBV7-9|NA
TGTGCCAGCAGCTTCTTGATGAGCGATGAAAAACTGTTTTTT
CASSFLMSDEKLFF
>TRBJ2-5|once|TRBV11-2|NA
TGTGCCAGCAGCCAACCATGGGGGGGCCTTAGGGAGACCCAGTACTTC
CASSQPWGGLRETQYF
>TRBJ2-3|NA|TRBV27|NA
TGTGCCAGCAGTTCCGCTGGAAGAGTCGATACGCAGTATTTT
CASSSAGRVDTQYF
>TRBJ1-6|NA|TRBV5-1|NA
TGCGCCAGCAGCTCCGGCTCCTATAATTCACCCCTCCACTTT
CASSSGSYNSPLHF
>TRBJ1-1|few|TRBV5-1|TRBD1
TGCGCCAGAAGCCGGGACAGACCACTGAACACTGAAGCTTTCTTT
CARSRDRPLNTEAFF
>TRBJ2-1|NA|TRBV7-3|NA
TGTGCCAGCCGAGGTTGGCGGGGATGGTACAATGAGCAGTTCTTC
CASRGWRGWYNEQFF
>TRBJ2-3|NA|TRBV29-1|NA
TGCAGCGTTGAGGGCGGGGAAAGCACAGATACGCAGTATTTT
CSVEGGESTDTQYF
>TRBJ1-1|few|TRBV11-2|TRBD1
TGTGCCAGCAGCCCGCGGACAGGTTCGGACACTGAAGCTTTCTTT
CASSPRTGSDTEAFF
>TRBJ1-2|NA|TRBV27|TRBD1
TGTGCCAGCAGTTTAAGGGGGGAGACAGGGGAATATGGCTACACCTTC
CASSLRGETGEYGYTF
>TRBJ1-4|NA|TRBV6-5|NA
TGTGCCAGCAGTTCACTCGGAAAGGGAGAAAAACTGTTTTTT
CASSSLGKGEKLFF
>TRBJ2-3|once|TRBV5-4|TRBD2
TGTGCCAGCAGCTCTCTAGCGGGGCTCACAGATACGCAGTATTTT
CASSSLAGLTDTQYF
>TRBJ1-5|few|TRBV7-9|TRBD1
TGTGCCAGCAGCCAGACCAGGGGGAATCAGCCCCAGCATTTT
CASSQTRGNQPQHF
>TRBJ1-2|NA|TRBV10-3|NA
TGTGCCATCAGTGAGACTTCTAACTATGGCTACACCTTC
CAISETSNYGYTF
>TRBJ2-3|NA|TRBV11-3|TRBD2
TGTGCCAGCAGCTTCACTAGCGGGGGGGCCGAGGATACGCAGTATTTT
CASSFTSGGAEDTQYF
>TRBJ2-4|NA|TRBV28|TRBD2
TGTGCCAGCAGTTGGGCGAGCGGGGGGTCACTAGCCAAAAACATTCAGTACTTC
CASSWASGGSLAKNIQYF
>TRBJ1-2|NA|TRBV5-6|TRBD1
TGTGCCAGCAGCTTGGTCAACCCCTGGGGTAAGGGGGCGCTTGGCTACACCTTC
CASSLVNPWGKGALGYTF
>TRBJ2-2|NA|TRBV13|NA
TGTGCCAGCAGCTTGCACATTCCGAACACCGGGGAGCTGTTTTTT
CASSLHIPNTGELFF
>TRBJ2-5|many|TRBV19|TRBD2
TGTGCCAGTAGCGCGGGGGGCCTCCAAGAGACCCAGTACTTC
CASSAGGLQETQYF
>TRBJ1-1|NA|TRBV7-9|NA
TGTGCCAGCAGCTTATTTGAAGTCACTGAAGCTTTCTTT
CASSLFEVTEAFF